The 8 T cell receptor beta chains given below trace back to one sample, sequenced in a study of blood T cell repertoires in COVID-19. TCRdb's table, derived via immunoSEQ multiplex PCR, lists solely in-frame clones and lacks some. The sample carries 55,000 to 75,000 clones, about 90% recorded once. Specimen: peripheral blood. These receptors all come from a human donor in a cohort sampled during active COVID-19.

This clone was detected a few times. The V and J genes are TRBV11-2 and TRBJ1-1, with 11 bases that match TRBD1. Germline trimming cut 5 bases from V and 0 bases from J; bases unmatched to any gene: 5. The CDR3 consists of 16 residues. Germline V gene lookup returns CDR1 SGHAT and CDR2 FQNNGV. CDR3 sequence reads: CASSLRTGGMNTEAFF. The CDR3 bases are TGTGCCAGCAGCCTTCGGACAGGGGGCATGAACACTGAAGCTTTCTTT.

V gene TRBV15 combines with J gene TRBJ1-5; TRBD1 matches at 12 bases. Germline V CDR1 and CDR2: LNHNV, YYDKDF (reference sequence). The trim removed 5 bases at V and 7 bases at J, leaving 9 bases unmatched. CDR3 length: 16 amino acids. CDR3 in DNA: TGTGCCACCAGCCCCTCCCGGGACAGGGGGCTCCAGCCCCAGCATTTT. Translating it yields CATSPSRDRGLQPQHF.

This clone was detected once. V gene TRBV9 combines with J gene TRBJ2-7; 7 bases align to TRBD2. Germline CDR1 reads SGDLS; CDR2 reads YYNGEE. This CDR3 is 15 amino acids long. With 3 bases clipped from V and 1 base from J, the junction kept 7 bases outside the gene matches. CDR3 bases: TGTGCCAGCAGCGGAGGGGAGGGAACGTCCTACGAGCAGTACTTC. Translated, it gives CASSGGEGTSYEQYF. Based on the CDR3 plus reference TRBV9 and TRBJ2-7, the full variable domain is DSGVTQTPKHLITATGQRVTLRCSPRSGDLSVYWYQQSLDQGLQFLIQYYNGEERAKGNILERFSAQQFPDLHSELNLSSLELGDSALYFCASSGGEGTSYEQYFGPGTRLTVT.

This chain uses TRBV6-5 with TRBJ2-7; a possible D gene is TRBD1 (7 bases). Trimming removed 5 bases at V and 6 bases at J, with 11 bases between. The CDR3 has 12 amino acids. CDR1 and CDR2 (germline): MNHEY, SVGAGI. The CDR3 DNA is TGTGCCAGCAGTAGACAGGGAGGCGAGCAGTACTTC. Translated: CASSRQGGEQYF.

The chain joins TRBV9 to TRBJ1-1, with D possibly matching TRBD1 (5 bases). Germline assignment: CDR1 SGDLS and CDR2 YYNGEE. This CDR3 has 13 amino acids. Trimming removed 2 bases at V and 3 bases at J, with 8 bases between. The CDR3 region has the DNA TGTGCCAGCAGCGTGACAGAATACACTGAAGCTTTCTTT. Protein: CASSVTEYTEAFF. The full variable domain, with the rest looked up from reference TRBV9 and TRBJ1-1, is DSGVTQTPKHLITATGQRVTLRCSPRSGDLSVYWYQQSLDQGLQFLIQYYNGEERAKGNILERFSAQQFPDLHSELNLSSLELGDSALYFCASSVTEYTEAFFGQGTRLTVV.

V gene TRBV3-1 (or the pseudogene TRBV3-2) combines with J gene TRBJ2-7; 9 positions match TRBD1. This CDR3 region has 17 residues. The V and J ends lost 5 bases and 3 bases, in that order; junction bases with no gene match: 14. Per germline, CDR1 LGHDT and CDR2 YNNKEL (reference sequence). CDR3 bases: TGTGCCAGCAGCTTCCATCGTTCGGGACAGGGACACTACGAGCAGTACTTC. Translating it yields CASSFHRSGQGHYEQYF.

CDR3 residues: CASSLPPGVAGGDEQYF. Written as DNA, the CDR3 is TGTGCCAGCAGCCTACCCCCGGGGGTAGCGGGGGGCGACGAGCAGTACTTC. V and J are TRBV11-2 and TRBJ2-7; 10 nucleotides align to TRBD2. Losses at the gene ends were 5 bases for V and 5 bases for J; bases not matched to a gene: 15. The CDR3 runs 17 residues. Germline V CDR1 and CDR2: SGHAT, FQNNGV. The variable domain in full, with the rest retrieved from reference TRBV11-2 and TRBJ2-7, is EAGVAQSPRYKIIEKRQSVAFWCNPISGHATLYWYQQILGQGPKLLIQFQNNGVVDDSQLPKDRFSAERLKGVDSTLKIQPAKLEDSAVYLCASSLPPGVAGGDEQYFGPGTRLTVT.

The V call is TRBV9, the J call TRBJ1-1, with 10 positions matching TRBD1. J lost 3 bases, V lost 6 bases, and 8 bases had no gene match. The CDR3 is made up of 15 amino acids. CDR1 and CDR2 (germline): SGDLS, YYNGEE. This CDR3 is CASTRGQGFHTEAFF. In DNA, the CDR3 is TGTGCCAGCACCAGGGGACAGGGGTTTCACACTGAAGCTTTCTTT. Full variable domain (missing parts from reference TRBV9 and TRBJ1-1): DSGVTQTPKHLITATGQRVTLRCSPRSGDLSVYWYQQSLDQGLQFLIQYYNGEERAKGNILERFSAQQFPDLHSELNLSSLELGDSALYFCASTRGQGFHTEAFFGQGTRLTVV.